This T cell receptor beta chain comes out of a study of identical twins. General study results and limits: The more abundant beta clonotypes in cord blood had fewer insertions, and memory repertoires did not show this.

A remark on this clonotype: Its target is unknown.

TCRdb re-analysed the 5' RACE reads in MiXCR, keeping a single row per CDR3 protein. Here the sample spans roughly 770,000 distinct CDR3 sequences, around a sixth being singletons. The sample was also linked to a second study, of T cells expressing NK-cell markers. Per that paper: The TCR beta repertoires were obtained from sorted CD3+CD56+NKG2C+, CD3+CD56+NKG2C- and CD3+CD56-NKG2C+ T cells. HCMV serostatus: seven of eight sequenced donors positive, one negative.

Material: PBMCs. The TCR originated in a woman under 30 in good health.

The CDR3 loop is CASRETGTGGIDEQFF. The CDR3, as DNA: TGTGCCAGCAGGGAAACCGGGACAGGGGGAATAGATGAGCAGTTCTTC. The V and J genes are TRBV7-9 and TRBJ2-1; TRBD1 agrees at 11 bases. Germline V lookup: CDR1 SEHNR, CDR2 FQNEAQ (reference sequence). The CDR3 runs to 16 residues. V was clipped by 6 bases and J by 8 bases; unmatched bases: 12.